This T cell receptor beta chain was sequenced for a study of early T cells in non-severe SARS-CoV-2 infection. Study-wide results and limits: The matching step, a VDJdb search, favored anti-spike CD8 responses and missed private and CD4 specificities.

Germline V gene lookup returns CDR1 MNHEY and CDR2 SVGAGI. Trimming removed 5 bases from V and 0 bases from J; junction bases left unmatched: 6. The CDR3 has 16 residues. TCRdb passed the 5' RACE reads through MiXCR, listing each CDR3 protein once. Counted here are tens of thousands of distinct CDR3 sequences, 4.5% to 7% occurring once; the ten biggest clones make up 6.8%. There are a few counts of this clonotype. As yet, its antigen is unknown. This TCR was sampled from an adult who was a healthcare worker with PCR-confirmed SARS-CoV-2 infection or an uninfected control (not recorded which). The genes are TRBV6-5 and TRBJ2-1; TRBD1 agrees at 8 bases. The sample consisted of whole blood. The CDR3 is CASSLDRVSSYNEQFF. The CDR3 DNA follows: TGTGCCAGCAGTCTGGACAGGGTGAGCTCCTACAATGAGCAGTTCTTC.